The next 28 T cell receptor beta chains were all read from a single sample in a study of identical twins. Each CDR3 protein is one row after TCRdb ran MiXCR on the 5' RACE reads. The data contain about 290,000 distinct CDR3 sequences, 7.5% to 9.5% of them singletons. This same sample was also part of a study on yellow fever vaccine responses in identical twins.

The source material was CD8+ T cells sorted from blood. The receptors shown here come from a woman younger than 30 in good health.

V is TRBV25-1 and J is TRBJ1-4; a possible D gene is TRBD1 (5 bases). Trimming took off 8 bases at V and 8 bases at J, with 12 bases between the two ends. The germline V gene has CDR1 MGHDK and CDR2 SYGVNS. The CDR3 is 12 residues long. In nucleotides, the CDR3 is TGTGCCAGCGAGGGCGAGGGGGAAAAACTGTTTTTT. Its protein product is CASEGEGEKLFF.

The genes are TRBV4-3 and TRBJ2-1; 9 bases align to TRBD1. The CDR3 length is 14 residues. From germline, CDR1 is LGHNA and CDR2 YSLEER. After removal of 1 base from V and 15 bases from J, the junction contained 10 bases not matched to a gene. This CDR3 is CASSQALTDRGAFF. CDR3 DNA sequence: TGCGCCAGCAGCCAAGCCCTTACGGACAGGGGTGCGTTCTTC.

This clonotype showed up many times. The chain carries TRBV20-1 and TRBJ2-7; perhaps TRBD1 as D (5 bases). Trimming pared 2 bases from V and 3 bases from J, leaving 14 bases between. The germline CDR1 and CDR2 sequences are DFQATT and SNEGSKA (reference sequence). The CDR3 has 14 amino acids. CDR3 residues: CSARPGNYRYEQYF. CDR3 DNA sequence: TGCAGTGCTAGACCAGGGAACTACCGCTACGAGCAGTACTTC.

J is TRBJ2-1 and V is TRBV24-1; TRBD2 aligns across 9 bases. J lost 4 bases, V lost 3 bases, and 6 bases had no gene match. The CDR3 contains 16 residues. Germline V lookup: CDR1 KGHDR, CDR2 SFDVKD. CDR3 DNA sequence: TGTGCCACCAGTGATCGCGTAGCGGGGGAATACAATGAGCAGTTCTTC. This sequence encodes CATSDRVAGEYNEQFF.

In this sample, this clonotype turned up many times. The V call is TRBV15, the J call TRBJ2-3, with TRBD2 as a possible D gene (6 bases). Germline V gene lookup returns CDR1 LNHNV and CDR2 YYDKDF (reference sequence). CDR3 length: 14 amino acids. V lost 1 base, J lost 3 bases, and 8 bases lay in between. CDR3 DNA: TGTGCCACCAGCAGAGCGGGAGAGACAGATACGCAGTATTTT. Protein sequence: CATSRAGETDTQYF.

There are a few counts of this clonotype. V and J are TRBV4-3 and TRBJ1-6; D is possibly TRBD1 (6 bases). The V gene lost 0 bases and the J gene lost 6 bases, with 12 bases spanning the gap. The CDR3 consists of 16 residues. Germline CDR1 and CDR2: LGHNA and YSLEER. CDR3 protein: CASSQDRFRGNSPLHF. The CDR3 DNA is TGCGCCAGCAGCCAAGATCGGTTCAGGGGTAATTCACCCCTCCACTTT.

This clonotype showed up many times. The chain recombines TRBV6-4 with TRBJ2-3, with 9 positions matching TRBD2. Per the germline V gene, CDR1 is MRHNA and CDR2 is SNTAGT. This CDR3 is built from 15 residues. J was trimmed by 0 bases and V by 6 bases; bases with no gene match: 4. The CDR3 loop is CASSDSGGSTDTQYF. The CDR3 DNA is TGTGCCAGCAGCGATAGCGGGGGAAGCACAGATACGCAGTATTTT.

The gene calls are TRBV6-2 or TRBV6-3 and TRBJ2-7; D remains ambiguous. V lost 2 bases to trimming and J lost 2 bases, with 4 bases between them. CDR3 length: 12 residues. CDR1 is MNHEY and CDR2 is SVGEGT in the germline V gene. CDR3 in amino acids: CASSYQTYEQYF. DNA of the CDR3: TGTGCCAGCAGTTACCAGACCTACGAGCAGTACTTC.

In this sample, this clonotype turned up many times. The CDR3 region has the DNA TGCGCCAGCAGCCAAGGGGCAGGGGGTATCTACGAGCAGTACTTC. It is translated as CASSQGAGGIYEQYF. The chain couples TRBV4-3 to TRBJ2-7, with TRBD1 matching over 7 bases. This CDR3 is built from 15 residues. Germline CDR1 is LGHNA and CDR2 is YSLEER. V dropped 1 base and J dropped 3; count of bases not matched to a gene: 6.

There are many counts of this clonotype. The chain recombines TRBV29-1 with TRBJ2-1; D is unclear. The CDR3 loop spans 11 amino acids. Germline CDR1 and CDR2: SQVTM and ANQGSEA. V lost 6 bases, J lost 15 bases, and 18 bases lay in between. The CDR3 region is CSVAAEPYRFF. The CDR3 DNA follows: TGCAGCGTGGCCGCAGAGCCGTATAGGTTCTTC.

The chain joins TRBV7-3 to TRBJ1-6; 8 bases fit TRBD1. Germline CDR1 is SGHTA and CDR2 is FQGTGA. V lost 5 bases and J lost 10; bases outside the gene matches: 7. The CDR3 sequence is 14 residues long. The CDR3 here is CASSNGQGGSPLHF. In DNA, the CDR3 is TGTGCCAGCAGCAACGGACAGGGTGGGTCACCCCTCCACTTT.

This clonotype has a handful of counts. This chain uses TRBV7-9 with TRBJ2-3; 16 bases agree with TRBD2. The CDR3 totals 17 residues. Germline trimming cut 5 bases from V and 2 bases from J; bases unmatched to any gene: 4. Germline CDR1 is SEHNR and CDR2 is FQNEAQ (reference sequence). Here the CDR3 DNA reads TGTGCCAGCAGCCGGGGACTAGCGGGAGGGTACACAGATACGCAGTATTTT. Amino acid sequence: CASSRGLAGGYTDTQYF.

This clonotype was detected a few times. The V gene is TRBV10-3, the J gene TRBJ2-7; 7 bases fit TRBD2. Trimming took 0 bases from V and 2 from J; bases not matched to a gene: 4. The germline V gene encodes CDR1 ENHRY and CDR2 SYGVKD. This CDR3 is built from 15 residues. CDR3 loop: CAISESSTSTYEQYF. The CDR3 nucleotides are TGTGCCATCAGTGAGTCATCGACTAGCACCTACGAGCAGTACTTC.

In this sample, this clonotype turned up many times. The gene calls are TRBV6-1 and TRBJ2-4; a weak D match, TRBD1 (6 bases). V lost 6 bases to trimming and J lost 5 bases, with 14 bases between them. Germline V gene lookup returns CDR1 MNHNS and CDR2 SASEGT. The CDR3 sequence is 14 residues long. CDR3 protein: CASSQTGTQNIQYF. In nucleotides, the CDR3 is TGTGCCAGCAGCCAAACCGGGACACAAAACATTCAGTACTTC.

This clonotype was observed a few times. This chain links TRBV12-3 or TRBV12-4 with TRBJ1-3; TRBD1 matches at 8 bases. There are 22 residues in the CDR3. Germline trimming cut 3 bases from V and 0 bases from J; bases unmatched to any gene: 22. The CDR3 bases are TGTGCCAGCAGTTTTCAACAGGGGGTAAGCCTGCGGATCATCCCCTCTGGAAACACCATATATTTT. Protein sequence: CASSFQQGVSLRIIPSGNTIYF.

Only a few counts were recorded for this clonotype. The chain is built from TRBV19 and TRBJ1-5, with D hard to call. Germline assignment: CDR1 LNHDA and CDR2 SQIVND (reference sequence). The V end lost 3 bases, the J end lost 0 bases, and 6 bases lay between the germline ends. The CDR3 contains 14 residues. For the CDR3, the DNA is TGTGCCAGTAGTATGACCGATAGCAATCAGCCCCAGCATTTT. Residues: CASSMTDSNQPQHF. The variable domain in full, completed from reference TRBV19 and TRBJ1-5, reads DGGITQSPKYLFRKEGQNVTLSCEQNLNHDAMYWYRQDPGQGLRLIYYSQIVNDFQKGDIAEGYSVSREKKESFPLTVTSAQKNPTAFYLCASSMTDSNQPQHFGDGTRLSIL.

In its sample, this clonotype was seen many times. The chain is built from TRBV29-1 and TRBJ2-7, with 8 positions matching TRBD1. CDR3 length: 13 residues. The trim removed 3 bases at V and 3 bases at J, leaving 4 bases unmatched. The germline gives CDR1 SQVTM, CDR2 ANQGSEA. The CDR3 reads CSVESDRDYEQYF. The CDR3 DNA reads TGCAGCGTTGAGTCGGACAGGGACTACGAGCAGTACTTC.

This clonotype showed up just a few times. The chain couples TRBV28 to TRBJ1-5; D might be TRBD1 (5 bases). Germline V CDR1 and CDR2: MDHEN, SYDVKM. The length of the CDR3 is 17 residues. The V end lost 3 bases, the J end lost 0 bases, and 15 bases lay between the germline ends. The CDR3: CASSLLGVHHSNQPQHF. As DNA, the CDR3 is TGTGCCAGCAGTTTGTTAGGGGTCCACCATAGCAATCAGCCCCAGCATTTT. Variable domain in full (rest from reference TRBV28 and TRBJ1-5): DVKVTQSSRYLVKRTGEKVFLECVQDMDHENMFWYRQDPGLGLRLIYFSYDVKMKEKGDIPEGYSVSREKKERFSLILESASTNQTSMYLCASSLLGVHHSNQPQHFGDGTRLSIL.

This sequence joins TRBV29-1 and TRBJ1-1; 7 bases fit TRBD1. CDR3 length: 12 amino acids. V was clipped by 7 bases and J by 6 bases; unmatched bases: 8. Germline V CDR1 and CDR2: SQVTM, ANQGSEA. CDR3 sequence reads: CSAAGGGAEAFF. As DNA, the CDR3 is TGCAGCGCCGCAGGAGGGGGCGCTGAAGCTTTCTTT. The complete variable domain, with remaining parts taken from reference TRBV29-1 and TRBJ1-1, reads SAVISQKPSRDICQRGTSLTIQCQVDSQVTMMFWYRQQPGQSLTLIATANQGSEATYESGFVIDKFPISRPNLTFSTLTVSNMSPEDSSIYLCSAAGGGAEAFFGQGTRLTVV.

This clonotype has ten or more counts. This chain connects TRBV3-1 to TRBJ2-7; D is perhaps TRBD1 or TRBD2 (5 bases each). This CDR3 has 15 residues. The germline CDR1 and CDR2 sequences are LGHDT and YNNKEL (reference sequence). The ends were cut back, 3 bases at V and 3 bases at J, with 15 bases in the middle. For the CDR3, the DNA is TGTGCCAGCAGCCAGGACCGGGACCCGTACTACGAGCAGTACTTC. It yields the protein CASSQDRDPYYEQYF.

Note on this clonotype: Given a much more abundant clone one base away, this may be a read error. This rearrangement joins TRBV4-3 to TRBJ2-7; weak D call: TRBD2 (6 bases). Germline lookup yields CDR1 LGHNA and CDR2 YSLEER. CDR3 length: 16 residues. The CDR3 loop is CASSQATTGLSYELYF. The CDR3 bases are TGCGCCAGCAGCCAAGCAACCACGGGACTCTCCTACGAGCTGTACTTC.

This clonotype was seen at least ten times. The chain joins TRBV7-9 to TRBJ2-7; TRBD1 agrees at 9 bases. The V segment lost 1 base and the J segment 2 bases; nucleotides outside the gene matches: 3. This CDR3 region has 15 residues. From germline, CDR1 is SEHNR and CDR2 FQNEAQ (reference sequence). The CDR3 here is CASSLDDRGAYEQYF. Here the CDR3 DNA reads TGTGCCAGCAGCTTAGACGACAGGGGGGCCTACGAGCAGTACTTC.

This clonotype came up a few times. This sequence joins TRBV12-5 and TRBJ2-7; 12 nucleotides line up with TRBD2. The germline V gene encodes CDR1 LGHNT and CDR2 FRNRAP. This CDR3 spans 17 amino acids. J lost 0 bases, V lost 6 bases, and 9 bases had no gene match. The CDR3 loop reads CASGTGTSGPSSYEQYF. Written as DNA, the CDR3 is TGTGCTAGTGGCACCGGGACTAGCGGGCCGAGCTCCTACGAGCAGTACTTC.

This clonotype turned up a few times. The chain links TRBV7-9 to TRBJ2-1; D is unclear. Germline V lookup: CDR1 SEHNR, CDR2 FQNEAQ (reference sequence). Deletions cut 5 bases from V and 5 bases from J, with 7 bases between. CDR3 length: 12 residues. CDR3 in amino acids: CASSGLNNEQFF. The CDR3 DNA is TGTGCCAGCAGCGGGCTAAACAATGAGCAGTTCTTC.

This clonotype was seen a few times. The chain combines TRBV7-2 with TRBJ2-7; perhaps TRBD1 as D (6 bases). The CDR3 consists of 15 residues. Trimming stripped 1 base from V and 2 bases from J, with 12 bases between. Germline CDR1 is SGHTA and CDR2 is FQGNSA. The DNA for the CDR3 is TGTGCCAGCAGCTTAGGAACAGGGCCTCCCTACGAGCAGTACTTC. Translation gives CASSLGTGPPYEQYF.

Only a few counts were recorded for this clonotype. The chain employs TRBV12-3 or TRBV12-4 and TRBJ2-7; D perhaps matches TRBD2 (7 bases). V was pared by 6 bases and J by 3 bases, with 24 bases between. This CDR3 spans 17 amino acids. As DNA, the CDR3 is TGTGCCAGCAGCCCCCATGCCGGTGGGGGGGCGGACTACGAGCAGTACTTC. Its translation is CASSPHAGGGADYEQYF.

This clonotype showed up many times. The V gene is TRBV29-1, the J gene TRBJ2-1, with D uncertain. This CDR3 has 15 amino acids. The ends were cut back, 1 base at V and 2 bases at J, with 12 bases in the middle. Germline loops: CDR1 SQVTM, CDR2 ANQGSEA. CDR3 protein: CSVEVMGTPYNEQFF. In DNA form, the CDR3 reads TGCAGCGTTGAAGTCATGGGCACCCCCTACAATGAGCAGTTCTTC.

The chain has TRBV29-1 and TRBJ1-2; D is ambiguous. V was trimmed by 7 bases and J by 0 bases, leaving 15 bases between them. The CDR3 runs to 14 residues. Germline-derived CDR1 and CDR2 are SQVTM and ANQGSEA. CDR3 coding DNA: TGCAGCGCTACTCGCCTATCAGCTAACTATGGCTACACCTTC. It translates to CSATRLSANYGYTF.